The clone carrying this T cell receptor beta chain showed up just a few times. Its antigen is unidentified. The sample comes from a study of cytomegalovirus exposure and HLA in healthy donors. General study points: Cytomegalovirus-associated TCR beta chains were listed, numbering some 150.

The CDR3 contains 15 residues. V shed 6 bases and J shed 0 bases, with 12 bases lying between them. Germline V CDR1 and CDR2: MNHEY, SVGAGI. A multiplex PCR was run with 60 Vbeta primers and 13 Jbeta primers. Sequencing used immunoSEQ multiplex PCR; TCRdb keeps in-frame clones, though not all of them. The sample shows more than 80,000 clones, roughly 82% of them seen only once. This chain joins TRBV6-5 and TRBJ1-3, with D uncertain. The sequence was collected from a woman aged 50 to 65 in good health and CMV-seropositive. The material sequenced was PBMCs. DNA for the CDR3: TGTGCCAGCAGCCCGCTTGAGTACTCTGGAAACACCATATATTTT. It encodes CASSPLEYSGNTIYF.